A selection of T cell receptor beta chains follows, all from one sample in a study of human T cells and chemical hapten exposure. TCRdb reprocessed the 5' RACE reads with MiXCR, giving one entry per CDR3 protein. This sample has tens of thousands of distinct CDR3 sequences, with approximately 15% found just once. All receptors derive from a female donor in good health. Both conserved end residues are part of each CDR3. Each record gives: J gene, clone size, D gene, V gene, CDR3 DNA, CDR3 protein. The D gene is left open where the match is weak. A row's size may be missing; if present it is once, few, many or a size class.

>TRBJ2-3|few|NA|TRBV10-3
TGTGCCATCAGTGAGTCGGGCAGGGGTAGCACAGATACGCAGTATTTT
CAISESGRGSTDTQYF
>TRBJ1-2|few|NA|TRBV6-2/TRBV6-3
TGTGCCAGCAGTTCAAATGACAAGACCTATGGCTACACCTTC
CASSSNDKTYGYTF
>TRBJ1-2|NA|TRBD1|TRBV28
TGTGCCAGCAGTTATACTTCGGGACAGGGCCCAAATGGCTACACCTTC
CASSYTSGQGPNGYTF
>TRBJ2-1|few|NA|TRBV7-9
TGTGCCAGCAGCTTACCTCACAATGAGCAGTTCTTC
CASSLPHNEQFF
>TRBJ1-2|few|TRBD1|TRBV5-1
TGCGCCAGCAGCTTGGATGTCAGGGGGCCAGGAGGCTACACCTTC
CASSLDVRGPGGYTF
>TRBJ1-1|NA|NA|TRBV6-5
TGTGCCAGCAGTTACTCTGGGGGGCAAGAAGCTTTCTTT
CASSYSGGQEAFF
>TRBJ2-3|NA|NA|TRBV30
TGTGCCTGGAGTTTCGAGAGCGGACGCACAGATACGCAGTATTTT
CAWSFESGRTDTQYF
>TRBJ2-7|NA|TRBD1|TRBV5-1
TGCGCCAGCAGCCCGCAGGGGGCGACCCACGAGCAGTACTTC
CASSPQGATHEQYF
>TRBJ2-1|NA|TRBD1|TRBV20-1
TGCAGTGCTAGTGCAGGGGGCGAATACAATGAGCAGTTCTTC
CSASAGGEYNEQFF
>TRBJ2-1|many|TRBD2|TRBV28
TGTGCCAGCAGTTTTCGCGGGAGGATCTACAATGAGCAGTTCTTC
CASSFRGRIYNEQFF
>TRBJ2-5|few|TRBD2|TRBV3-1
TGTGCCAGCAGCCCACTGGGACTAGATGGTACAGGGTCAGCCTTC
CASSPLGLDGTGSAF
>TRBJ2-3|NA|NA|TRBV3-1
TGTGCCAGCAGCCAAGATTATTCGGGGGGCACAGATACGCAGTATTTT
CASSQDYSGGTDTQYF
>TRBJ2-1|few|TRBD2|TRBV6-2/TRBV6-3
TGTGCCAGCAGTCCTATAGCGGGAGCCACCTCCTACAATGAGCAGTTCTTC
CASSPIAGATSYNEQFF
>TRBJ2-1|many|NA|TRBV6-2/TRBV6-3
TGTGCCAGCAGTTATGGAAATCTTCACAATGAGCAGTTCTTC
CASSYGNLHNEQFF
>TRBJ1-2|NA|NA|TRBV19
TGTGCCAGTAGTCTTCGGACGGTGACCTTC
CASSLRTVTF
>TRBJ2-1|NA|TRBD2|TRBV6-2/TRBV6-3
TGTGCCAGCAGTCTTCCGGGACTAGCGGGCCTCAATGAGCAGTTCTTC
CASSLPGLAGLNEQFF
>TRBJ2-7|NA|TRBD2|TRBV29-1
TGCAGCGCCACTAGCGGGAGTGGGACCTACGAGCAGTACTTC
CSATSGSGTYEQYF
>TRBJ2-3|NA|NA|TRBV7-9
TGTGCCAGCAGCTCCCCTTCGGTGGCAGATACGCAGTATTTT
CASSSPSVADTQYF
>TRBJ1-6|NA|TRBD1|TRBV28
TGTGCCAGCAGCCCCGACAGGGCGAGCTCCTATAATTCACCCCTCCACTTT
CASSPDRASSYNSPLHF
>TRBJ2-7|NA|NA|TRBV5-1
TGCGCCAGCAGCTTGGGGAGGGCCAGGTCCTACGAGCAGTACTTC
CASSLGRARSYEQYF
>TRBJ1-2|many|NA|TRBV3-1
TGTGCCAGCAGCTCTCGCGGCTATGGCTACACCTTC
CASSSRGYGYTF
>TRBJ1-1|few|NA|TRBV6-2/TRBV6-3
TGTGCCAGCAGTCTGGACTGGAACACTGAAGCTTTCTTT
CASSLDWNTEAFF
>TRBJ1-5|many|TRBD1|TRBV7-8
TGTGCCAGCAGCTTATCCCTAGGACAGGGCGGCAATCAGCCCCAGCATTTT
CASSLSLGQGGNQPQHF
>TRBJ1-5|few|NA|TRBV6-5
TGTGCCAGCAGTGACGGCTCCGGCCAGCCCCAGCATTTT
CASSDGSGQPQHF
>TRBJ1-3|few|NA|TRBV20-1
TGCAGTGCGCCGAGCGTGCCGGGCAGTGGAAACACCATATATTTT
CSAPSVPGSGNTIYF
>TRBJ2-5|NA|NA|TRBV11-3
TGTGCCAGCAGCTTCGGCAGCCAAGAGACCCAGTACTTC
CASSFGSQETQYF
>TRBJ1-4|NA|NA|TRBV20-1
TGCAGTGCTAGAGATGGGGCAACTAATGAAAAACTGTTTTTT
CSARDGATNEKLFF
>TRBJ2-1|few|TRBD2|TRBV20-1
TGCAGTGCTAGAGATCCCTTATCCCCTGGGGTAGCGGGAACCTACAATGAGCAGTTCTTC
CSARDPLSPGVAGTYNEQFF
>TRBJ2-3|NA|TRBD2|TRBV12-3/TRBV12-4
TGTGCCAGCAGTCCCCTAGCGGGAGGAGGAGATACGCAGTATTTT
CASSPLAGGGDTQYF
>TRBJ1-1|NA|NA|TRBV7-2
TGTGCCAGCAGCTTTGCCCGGGACACTGAAGCTTTCTTT
CASSFARDTEAFF
>TRBJ1-2|few|NA|TRBV19
TGTGCCAGCCATCCCCGGGAGGGCGTCGGGAGCTACACCTTC
CASHPREGVGSYTF
>TRBJ1-2|NA|NA|TRBV30
TGTGCCTGGTCCGCTCAGGGTTTCAATGGCTACACCTTC
CAWSAQGFNGYTF
>TRBJ1-3|few|NA|TRBV3-1
TGTGCCAGCAGCCAGGCGGGATCTGGAAACACCATATATTTT
CASSQAGSGNTIYF
>TRBJ1-1|many|TRBD1|TRBV5-6
TGTGCCAGCAGGCCCCCTCGCGGTACAGGGGGCGACGAAGAAGCTTTCTTT
CASRPPRGTGGDEEAFF
>TRBJ2-1|many|TRBD2|TRBV24-1
TGTGCCACCAGTGATTCGGGGACTAGCGGGACCCCCTACTACAATGAGCAGTTCTTC
CATSDSGTSGTPYYNEQFF
>TRBJ1-2|few|NA|TRBV7-9
TGTGCCAGCAGCTTCGGATACCCCTATGGCTACACCTTC
CASSFGYPYGYTF
>TRBJ2-5|few|NA|TRBV20-1
TGCAGTGCTTTCCGACAGCAAGAGACCCAGTACTTC
CSAFRQQETQYF
>TRBJ1-6|NA|NA|TRBV20-1
TGCAGTGCCCGACAAGGGATGGATTCACCCCTCCACTTT
CSARQGMDSPLHF
>TRBJ1-1|many|NA|TRBV7-8
TGTGCCAGCAGCTTTTTCACAGGGTCTGAAGCTTTCTTT
CASSFFTGSEAFF
>TRBJ2-1|NA|NA|TRBV5-1
TGCGCCAGCAGCTTAAGCCAGGGTTCCTACAATGAGCAGTTCTTC
CASSLSQGSYNEQFF
>TRBJ2-1|NA|NA|TRBV6-5
TGTGCCAGCAGTCGCCTAGGGGTCTACAATGAGCAGTTCTTC
CASSRLGVYNEQFF
>TRBJ1-2|many|TRBD1|TRBV2
TGTGCCAGCAGTGACAGGGGGCCCTATGGCTACACCTTC
CASSDRGPYGYTF
>TRBJ1-2|NA|NA|TRBV20-1
TGCAGTGCTAGTGGCGGGGGGAATGGCTACACCTTC
CSASGGGNGYTF
>TRBJ2-2|many|TRBD1|TRBV29-1
TGCAGCGCGGGACAGGGGGGGGACACCGGGGAGCTGTTTTTT
CSAGQGGDTGELFF
>TRBJ2-5|many|NA|TRBV18
TGTGCCAGCTCACCAAAAGGGGGGCTTCTGGAGACCCAGTACTTC
CASSPKGGLLETQYF
>TRBJ2-1|few|TRBD2|TRBV5-1
TGCGCCAGCAGCTTAAGCGGGGGGCCTCTAGGCAATGAGCAGTTCTTC
CASSLSGGPLGNEQFF
>TRBJ2-5|few|TRBD1|TRBV5-1
TGCGCCAGCAGCGCCCAGGGGGCCGTGCGAGAGACCCAGTACTTC
CASSAQGAVRETQYF
>TRBJ2-5|few|TRBD1|TRBV20-1
TGCAGTGCTAGAGATCCCAGGACAGGAACAAGCCAAGAGACCCAGTACTTC
CSARDPRTGTSQETQYF
>TRBJ1-1|few|NA|TRBV20-1
TGCAGTGCTAGATTGGGGGGGCGAGCTGAAGCTTTCTTT
CSARLGGRAEAFF
>TRBJ2-5|few|NA|TRBV29-1
TGCAGCGTTTCGCAGGGATACGAGACCCAGTACTTC
CSVSQGYETQYF
>TRBJ1-5|NA|NA|TRBV7-2
TGTGCCAGCAGCTTAGGGGCGGGGTATAGCAATCAGCCCCAGCATTTT
CASSLGAGYSNQPQHF
>TRBJ2-1|NA|TRBD2|TRBV10-2
TGCGCCAGCAATCCCACTAGCGTTGGTGAGCAGTTCTTC
CASNPTSVGEQFF
>TRBJ1-2|many|NA|TRBV10-2
TGCGCCAGCAGTTCGGGGGGAGGAGGTGGCTACACCTTC
CASSSGGGGGYTF
>TRBJ2-7|NA|TRBD2|TRBV6-6
TGTGCCAGCAGTTACCCGATAGCGGGGGGCCACTACGAGCAGTACTTC
CASSYPIAGGHYEQYF
>TRBJ1-2|few|NA|TRBV27
TGTGCCAGCAGTCCCAGCCTGGGACTCTATGGCTACACCTTC
CASSPSLGLYGYTF
>TRBJ1-5|NA|TRBD1|TRBV19
TGTGCCAGTAGTGACAGGGGTACTCAGCCCCAGCATTTT
CASSDRGTQPQHF
>TRBJ2-7|NA|NA|TRBV28
TGTGCCAGCAGTTTAATCTTGGAGAGCTACGAGCAGTACTTC
CASSLILESYEQYF
>TRBJ2-3|NA|NA|TRBV21-1
TGTGCCAGCAGCAAAGAGGGACACAGCACAGATACGCAGTATTTT
CASSKEGHSTDTQYF